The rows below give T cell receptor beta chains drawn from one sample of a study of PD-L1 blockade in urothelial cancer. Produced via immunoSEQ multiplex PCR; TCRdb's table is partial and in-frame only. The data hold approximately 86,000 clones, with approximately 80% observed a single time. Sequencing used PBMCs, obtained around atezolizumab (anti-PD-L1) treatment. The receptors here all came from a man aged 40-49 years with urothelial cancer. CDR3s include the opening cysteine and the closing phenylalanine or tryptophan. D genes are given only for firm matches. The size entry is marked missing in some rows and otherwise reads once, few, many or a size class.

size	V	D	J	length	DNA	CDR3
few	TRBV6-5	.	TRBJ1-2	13	TGTGCCAGCAGTTATGGGTCCCACGGGGGCTACACCTTC	CASSYGSHGGYTF
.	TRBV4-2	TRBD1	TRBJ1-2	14	TGTGCCAGCAGCCAAGTTCGGGACAGACATGGCTACACCTTC	CASSQVRDRHGYTF
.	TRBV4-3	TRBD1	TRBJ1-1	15	TGCGCCAGCAGCCAAGAAGGGACAGGGGGCACTGAAGCTTTCTTT	CASSQEGTGGTEAFF
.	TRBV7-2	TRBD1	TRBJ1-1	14	TGTGCCAGCAGCTTAGAGACAGGGGGGACGGTGGCTTTCTTT	CASSLETGGTVAFF
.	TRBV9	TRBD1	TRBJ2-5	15	TGTGCCAGCAGCGTCACCGGGACAGGGGTAGAGACCCAGTACTTC	CASSVTGTGVETQYF
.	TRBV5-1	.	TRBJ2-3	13	TGCGCCAGCAGCTCGAAACAGGGAGATACGCAGTATTTT	CASSSKQGDTQYF
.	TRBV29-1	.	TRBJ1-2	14	TGCAGCGTTGACAGTGTGCCGGGACTAAACTTCTACACCTTC	CSVDSVPGLNFYTF
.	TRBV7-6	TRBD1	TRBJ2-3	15	TGTGCCAGCAGCCAACCCGACAGGGGTTCAGATACGCAGTATTTT	CASSQPDRGSDTQYF
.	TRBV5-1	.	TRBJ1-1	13	TGCGCCAGCAGCCTAAAAATAGACACTGAAGCTTTCTTT	CASSLKIDTEAFF
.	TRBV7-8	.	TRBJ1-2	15	TGTGCCAGCAGCGCCAGTACGGGAGAACAGCGTGGCTACACCTTC	CASSASTGEQRGYTF
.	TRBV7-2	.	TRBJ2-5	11	TGTGCCAGCAGCTCTGTGGAGACCCAGTACTTC	CASSSVETQYF
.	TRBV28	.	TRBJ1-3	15	TGTGCCAGCAGTTTAGCAGGGATCACTGGAAACACCATATATTTT	CASSLAGITGNTIYF
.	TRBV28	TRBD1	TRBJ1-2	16	TGTGCCAGCAGTCTCCCATCCGGGACAGCTAACTATGGCTACACCTTC	CASSLPSGTANYGYTF
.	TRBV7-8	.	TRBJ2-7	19	TGTGCCAGCAGCTCCCATCGCAGCCCAGGAGGCCTTATTTCCTACGAGCAGTACTTC	CASSSHRSPGGLISYEQYF
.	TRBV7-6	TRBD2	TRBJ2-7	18	TGTGCCAGCAGCCAGGGCCTTAGCGGGAGGTCCGGATATCACGAGCAGTACTTC	CASSQGLSGRSGYHEQYF
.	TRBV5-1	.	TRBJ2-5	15	TGCGCCAGCAGCTTGATGGGCTCGGATCAAGAGACCCAGTACTTC	CASSLMGSDQETQYF
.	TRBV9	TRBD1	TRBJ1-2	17	TGTGCCAGCAGCGTAGTCCCTCGGACAGGACGAAACTATGGCTACACCTTC	CASSVVPRTGRNYGYTF
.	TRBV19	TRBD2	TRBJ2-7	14	TGTGCCAGTAGTTCAGGACTAGCGGGACCTCAGCAGTACTTC	CASSSGLAGPQQYF
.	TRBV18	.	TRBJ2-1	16	TGTGCCAGCTCACCCCCCGGGGGGCGAGCGAGTAATGAGCAGTTCTTC	CASSPPGGRASNEQFF
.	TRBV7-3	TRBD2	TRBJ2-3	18	TGTGCCAGCAGCAAACAGGGACTAGCGGGAGTGGGGGCAGATACGCAGTATTTT	CASSKQGLAGVGADTQYF
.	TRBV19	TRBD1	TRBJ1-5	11	TGTGCCAGTTCCGACAGGGAGTTCCGGCATTTT	CASSDREFRHF
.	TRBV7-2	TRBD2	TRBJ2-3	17	TGTGCCAGCAGCTTAGTTCTAGCGGGAGGCCCAACAGATACGCAGTATTTT	CASSLVLAGGPTDTQYF
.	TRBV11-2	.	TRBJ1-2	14	TGTGCCAGCAGCTTAGGAATCCTCCCAGGGGGCTACACCTTC	CASSLGILPGGYTF
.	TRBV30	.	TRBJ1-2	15	TGTGCCTGGAGTGTTGGTCAGGTTACTAACTATGGCTACACCTTC	CAWSVGQVTNYGYTF
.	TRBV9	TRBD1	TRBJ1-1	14	TGTGCCAGCAGCGTAGTGGGACAGGGGACTGAAGCTTTCTTT	CASSVVGQGTEAFF
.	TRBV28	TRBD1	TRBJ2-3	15	TGTGCCAGCAGTCAAGGGCAGGGGGACACAGATACGCAGTATTTT	CASSQGQGDTDTQYF
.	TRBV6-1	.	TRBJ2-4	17	TGTGCCAGCAGTGAAGCGGGGCGCAGTTTAGCCAAAAACATTCAGTACTTC	CASSEAGRSLAKNIQYF
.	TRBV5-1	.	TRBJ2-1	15	TGCGCCAGCAGCAGCGGAAGTGGGTTCTACAATGAGCAGTTCTTC	CASSSGSGFYNEQFF
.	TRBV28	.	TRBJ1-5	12	TGTGCCAGCAGGGACAATAGTCAGCCCCAGCATTTT	CASRDNSQPQHF
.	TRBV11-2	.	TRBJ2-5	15	TGTGCCAGCAGCTTAGAATTCAGGGTTGGAGAGACCCAGTACTTC	CASSLEFRVGETQYF
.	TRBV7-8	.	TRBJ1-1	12	TGTGCCAGCGGCAGGGCCAACACTGAAGCTTTCTTT	CASGRANTEAFF
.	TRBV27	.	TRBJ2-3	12	TGTGCCAGCAGTACCGGTGTTGGTACGCAGTATTTT	CASSTGVGTQYF
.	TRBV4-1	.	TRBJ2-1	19	TGCGCCAGCAGCCACCTTGGCCCGGCCCTAGGGGTCCGTTACAATGAGCAGTTCTTC	CASSHLGPALGVRYNEQFF
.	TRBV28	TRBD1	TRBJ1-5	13	TGTGCCAGCAGGACCGGGACAGCTCAGCCCCAGCATTTT	CASRTGTAQPQHF
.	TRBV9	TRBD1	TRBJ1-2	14	TGTGCCAGCAGCGTAGTAGGGGGCGGGGAGGGCTACACCTTC	CASSVVGGGEGYTF
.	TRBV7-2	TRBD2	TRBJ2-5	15	TGTGCCAGCAGCCTTAGCGGGGGAGTGCAAGAGACCCAGTACTTC	CASSLSGGVQETQYF
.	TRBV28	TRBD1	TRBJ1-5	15	TGTGCCAGCAGCCAAGACAGGGGGGTAAATCAGCCCCAGCATTTT	CASSQDRGVNQPQHF
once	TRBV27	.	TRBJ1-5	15	TGTGCCAGCAGTGCGGATGGGACGGGAGGACAGCCCCAGCATTTT	CASSADGTGGQPQHF
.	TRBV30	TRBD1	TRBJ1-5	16	TGTGCCTGGAGCCGCCCCTGGGACAGCGTGGAGCAGCCCCAGCATTTT	CAWSRPWDSVEQPQHF
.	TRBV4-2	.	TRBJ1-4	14	TGTGCCAGCAGCCTAAGGGAGATAAATGAAAAACTGTTTTTT	CASSLREINEKLFF
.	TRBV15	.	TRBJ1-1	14	TGTGCCACCAGCGCGGGACGGCAGAACACTGAAGCTTTCTTT	CATSAGRQNTEAFF
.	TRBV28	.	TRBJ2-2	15	TGTGCCAGCAGTTTATATGGGGGCTCAGCAGGGGAGCTGTTTTTT	CASSLYGGSAGELFF
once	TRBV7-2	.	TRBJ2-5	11	TGTGCCAGCAGCGCCGGGGGGACCCAGTACTTC	CASSAGGTQYF
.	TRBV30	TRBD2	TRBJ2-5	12	TGTGCCTGGAGTGACGGGGGGAAGACCCAGTACTTC	CAWSDGGKTQYF
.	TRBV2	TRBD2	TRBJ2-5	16	TGTGCCAGCAGCTCACCGGGACTAGCGGAACAAGAGACCCAGTACTTC	CASSSPGLAEQETQYF
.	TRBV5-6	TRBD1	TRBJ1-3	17	TGTGCCAGCAGCTGGAGGACAGGGGACCTCTCTGGAAACACCATATATTTT	CASSWRTGDLSGNTIYF
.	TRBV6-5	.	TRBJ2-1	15	TGTGCCAGCAGTTACGCGGCTAGGGGGGGGAATGAGCAGTTCTTC	CASSYAARGGNEQFF
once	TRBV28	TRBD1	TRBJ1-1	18	TGTGCCAGCAGTTCCGGGACAGGATTCGTGGGATTGGACACTGAAGCTTTCTTT	CASSSGTGFVGLDTEAFF
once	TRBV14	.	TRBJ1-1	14	TGTGCCAGCAGCCGAGAGACAGCTAACACTGAAGCTTTCTTT	CASSRETANTEAFF
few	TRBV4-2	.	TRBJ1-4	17	TGTGCCAGCAGCCAAGTCTTGGGACTGGCAACTAATGAAAAACTGTTTTTT	CASSQVLGLATNEKLFF
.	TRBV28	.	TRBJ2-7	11	TGTGCCAGCAGTTCAGGGGGGGAGCAGTACTTC	CASSSGGEQYF
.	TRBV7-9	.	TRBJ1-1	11	TGTGCCAGCAGCCTAAACACTGAAGCTTTCTTT	CASSLNTEAFF
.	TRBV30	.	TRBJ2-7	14	TGTGCCTGGAGTCAGGCAACGGGGTTATACGAGCAGTACTTC	CAWSQATGLYEQYF
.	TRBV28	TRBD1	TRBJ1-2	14	TGTGCCAGCAGTCTGAACAGGGGTTTAAGAGGCTACACCTTC	CASSLNRGLRGYTF
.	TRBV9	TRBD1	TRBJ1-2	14	TGTGCCAGCAGCGAAAACAGGGGGCGCGGGGGCTACACCTTC	CASSENRGRGGYTF
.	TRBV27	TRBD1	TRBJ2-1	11	TGTGCCACCCGACAGGGGGCTGAGCAGTTCTTC	CATRQGAEQFF
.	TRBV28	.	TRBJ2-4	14	TGTGCCAGCAGTGACACAGGGCCCAAAAACATTCAGTACTTC	CASSDTGPKNIQYF
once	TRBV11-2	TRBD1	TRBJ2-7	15	TGTGCCAGCAGCGCAGGGACAGGCTCTTGGCACGAGCAGTACTTC	CASSAGTGSWHEQYF